This T cell receptor beta chain appears in the sequencing data of a study of regulatory T cells in long-lasting Graves disease. Germline CDR1 MDHEN, CDR2 SYDVKM. The V gene lost 2 bases and the J gene lost 3 bases, with 16 bases spanning the gap. CDR3 length: 16 amino acids. Building the TCR beta libraries relied on iRepertoire HTBI primers, and CDR3 regions underwent Arm-PCR. TCRdb redid the calling of the multiplex PCR reads with MiXCR, one entry per CDR3 protein. The data hold hundreds of thousands of distinct CDR3 sequences, with approximately 31% observed a single time. For this clonotype: Its specificity is not known.

Time point of the sample: persistent/refractory GD, antithyroid drugs over 5 years with positive TRAb. Following extraction of RNA from PBMCs, that RNA was used to make the TCR library. American Thyroid Association guidelines defined how Graves' disease was diagnosed. All patients originated from an endocrinology department located in Xi'an, China. Study-level findings and limits: Persistent disease was characterized by preferential usage of TRBV28, TRBJ1-2 and TRBJ2-5.

Here the sequenced sample was peripheral blood mononuclear cells (PBMCs), taken when the disease was refractory, from a patient treated with antithyroid drugs. V gene TRBV28 combines with J gene TRBJ1-1; TRBD1 is a possible D gene (5 bases). The sequence derives from a female donor with Graves disease. The DNA of the CDR3 is TGTGCCAGCAGTTTAATGCGTCGGGGCAGGGACACTGAAGCTTTCTTT. The encoded protein is CASSLMRRGRDTEAFF.